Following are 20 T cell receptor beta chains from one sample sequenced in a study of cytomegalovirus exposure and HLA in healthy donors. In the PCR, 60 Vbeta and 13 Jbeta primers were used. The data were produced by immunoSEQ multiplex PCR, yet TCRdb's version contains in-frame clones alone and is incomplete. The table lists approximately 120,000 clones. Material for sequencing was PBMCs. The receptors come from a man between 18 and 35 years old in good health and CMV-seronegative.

CDR3 protein: CASSLQPGGYEQYF. The CDR3 DNA sequence: TGCGCCAGCAGCCTCCAGCCAGGGGGTTACGAGCAGTACTTC. J is TRBJ2-7 and V is TRBV5-1; the match to TRBD1 covers 7 bases. Germline lookup yields CDR1 SGHRS and CDR2 YFSETQ. The CDR3 loop spans 14 amino acids. V trimming: 4 bases; J trimming: 4 bases; junction bases outside the gene matches: 8. Based on the CDR3 plus reference TRBV5-1 and TRBJ2-7, the full variable domain is KAGVTQTPRYLIKTRGQQVTLSCSPISGHRSVSWYQQTPGQGLQFLFEYFSETQRNKGNFPGRFSGRQFSNSRSEMNVSTLELGDSALYLCASSLQPGGYEQYFGPGTRLTVT.

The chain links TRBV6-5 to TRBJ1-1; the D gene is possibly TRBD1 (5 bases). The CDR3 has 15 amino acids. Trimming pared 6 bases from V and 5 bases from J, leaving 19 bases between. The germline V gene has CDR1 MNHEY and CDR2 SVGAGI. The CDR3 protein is CASSPVGGTWTEAFF. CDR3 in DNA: TGTGCCAGCAGCCCCGTTGGAGGGACGTGGACTGAAGCTTTCTTT.

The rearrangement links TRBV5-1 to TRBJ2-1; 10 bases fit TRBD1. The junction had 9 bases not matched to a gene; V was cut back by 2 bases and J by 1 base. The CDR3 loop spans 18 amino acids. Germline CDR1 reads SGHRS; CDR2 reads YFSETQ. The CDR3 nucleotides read TGCGCCAGCAGCTTCTCAACGGGACAGGGGATTTCCTACAATGAGCAGTTCTTC. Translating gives CASSFSTGQGISYNEQFF.

In nucleotides, the CDR3 is TGCGCCAGCAGCATTCCGGGTACCTACGAGCAGTACTTC. This encodes CASSIPGTYEQYF. The V call is TRBV4-1, the J call TRBJ2-7, with D hard to call. CDR3 size: 13 residues. V shed 5 bases and J shed 2 bases, with 10 bases lying between them. Per germline, CDR1 MGHRA and CDR2 YSYEKL.

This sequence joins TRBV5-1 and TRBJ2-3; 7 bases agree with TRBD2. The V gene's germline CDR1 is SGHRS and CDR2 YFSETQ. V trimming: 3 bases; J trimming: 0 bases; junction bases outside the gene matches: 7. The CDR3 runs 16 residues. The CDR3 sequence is CASSSVAGMSTDTQYF. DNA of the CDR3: TGCGCCAGCAGCTCCGTAGCGGGTATGAGCACAGATACGCAGTATTTT.

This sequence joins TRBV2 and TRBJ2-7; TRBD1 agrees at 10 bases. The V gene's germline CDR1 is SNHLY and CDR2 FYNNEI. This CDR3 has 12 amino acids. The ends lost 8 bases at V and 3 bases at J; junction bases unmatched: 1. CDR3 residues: CASWDRGYEQYF. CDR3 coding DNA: TGTGCCAGCTGGGACAGGGGCTACGAGCAGTACTTC.

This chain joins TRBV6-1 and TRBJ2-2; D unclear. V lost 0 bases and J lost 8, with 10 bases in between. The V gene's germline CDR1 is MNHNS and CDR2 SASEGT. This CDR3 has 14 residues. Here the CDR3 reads CASSEAPIRGELFF. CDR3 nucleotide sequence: TGTGCCAGCAGTGAAGCGCCAATCCGGGGGGAGCTGTTTTTT.

CDR3: CASSPLPTGTVGETQYF. The CDR3 bases are TGTGCCAGCTCACCACTTCCGACAGGGACGGTAGGAGAGACCCAGTACTTC. The J gene is TRBJ2-5, the V gene TRBV18; 7 bases agree with TRBD1. V gave up 1 base and J gave up 4 bases; unmatched junction bases: 12. Looked up from germline, CDR1 is KGHSH and CDR2 is LQKENI. The CDR3 covers 17 residues.

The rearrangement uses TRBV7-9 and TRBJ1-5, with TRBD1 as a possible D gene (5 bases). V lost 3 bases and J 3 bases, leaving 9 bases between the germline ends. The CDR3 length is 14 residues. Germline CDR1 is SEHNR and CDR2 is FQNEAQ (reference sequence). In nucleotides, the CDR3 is TGTGCCAGCAGCTTCGGACACCTCAATCAGCCCCAGCATTTT. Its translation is CASSFGHLNQPQHF. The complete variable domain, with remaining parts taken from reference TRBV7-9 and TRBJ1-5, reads DTGVSQNPRHKITKRGQNVTFRCDPISEHNRLYWYRQTLGQGPEFLTYFQNEAQLEKSRLLSDRFSAERPKGSFSTLEIQRTEQGDSAMYLCASSFGHLNQPQHFGDGTRLSIL.

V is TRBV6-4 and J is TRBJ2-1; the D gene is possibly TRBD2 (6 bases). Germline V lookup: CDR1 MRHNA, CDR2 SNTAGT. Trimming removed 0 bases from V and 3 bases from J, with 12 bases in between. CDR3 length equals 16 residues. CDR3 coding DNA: TGTGCCAGCAGTGACTCCGGGGGAGCCGTCTACAATGAGCAGTTCTTC. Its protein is CASSDSGGAVYNEQFF.

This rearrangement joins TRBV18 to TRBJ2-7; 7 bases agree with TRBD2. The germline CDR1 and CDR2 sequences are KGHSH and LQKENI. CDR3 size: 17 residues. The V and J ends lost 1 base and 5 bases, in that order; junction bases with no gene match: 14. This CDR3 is CASSPLEARERSHEQYF. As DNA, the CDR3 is TGTGCCAGCTCACCACTCGAAGCGCGGGAGCGGTCCCACGAGCAGTACTTC.

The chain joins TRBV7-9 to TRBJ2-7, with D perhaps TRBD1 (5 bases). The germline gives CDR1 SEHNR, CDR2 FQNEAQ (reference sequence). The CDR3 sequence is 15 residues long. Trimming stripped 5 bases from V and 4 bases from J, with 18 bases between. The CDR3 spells CASSDPPGDSYEQYF. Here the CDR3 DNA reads TGTGCCAGCAGCGATCCACCTGGCGACAGTTACGAGCAGTACTTC.

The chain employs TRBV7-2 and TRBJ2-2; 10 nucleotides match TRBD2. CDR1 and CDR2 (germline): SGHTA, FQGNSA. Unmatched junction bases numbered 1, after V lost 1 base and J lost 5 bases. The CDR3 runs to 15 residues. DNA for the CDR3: TGTGCCAGCAGCTTAGTACTAGCGGGGACCGGGGAGCTGTTTTTT. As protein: CASSLVLAGTGELFF.

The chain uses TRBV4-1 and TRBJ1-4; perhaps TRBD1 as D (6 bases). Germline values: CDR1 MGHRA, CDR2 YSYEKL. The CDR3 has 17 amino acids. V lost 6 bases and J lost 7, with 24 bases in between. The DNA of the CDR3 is TGCGCCAGCAGTATACAACTCAGGGGAGATCTTCGTGAAAAACTGTTTTTT. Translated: CASSIQLRGDLREKLFF.

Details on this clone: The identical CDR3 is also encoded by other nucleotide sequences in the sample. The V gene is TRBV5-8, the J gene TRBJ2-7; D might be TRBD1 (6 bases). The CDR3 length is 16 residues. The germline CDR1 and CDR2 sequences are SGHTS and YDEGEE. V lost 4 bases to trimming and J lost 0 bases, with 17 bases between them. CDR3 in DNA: TGTGCCAGCAGCAAAGTGCCGGGACACAGCTCCTACGAGCAGTACTTC. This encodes CASSKVPGHSSYEQYF.

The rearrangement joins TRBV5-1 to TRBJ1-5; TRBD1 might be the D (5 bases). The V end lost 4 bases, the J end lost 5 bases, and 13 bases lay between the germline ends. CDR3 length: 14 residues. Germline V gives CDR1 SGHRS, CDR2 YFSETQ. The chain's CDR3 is CASSVGADDQPQHF. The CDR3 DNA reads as TGCGCCAGCAGCGTAGGGGCTGACGATCAGCCCCAGCATTTT.

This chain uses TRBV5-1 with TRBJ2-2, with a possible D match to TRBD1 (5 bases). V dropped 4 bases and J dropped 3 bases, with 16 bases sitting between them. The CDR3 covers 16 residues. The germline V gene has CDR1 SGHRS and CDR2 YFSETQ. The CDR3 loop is CASSEAHRSDTGELFF. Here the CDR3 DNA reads TGCGCCAGCAGCGAGGCGCACAGGTCGGACACCGGGGAGCTGTTTTTT.

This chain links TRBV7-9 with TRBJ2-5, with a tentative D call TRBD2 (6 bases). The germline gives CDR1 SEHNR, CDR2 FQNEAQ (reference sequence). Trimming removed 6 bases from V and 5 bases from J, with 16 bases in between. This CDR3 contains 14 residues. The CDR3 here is CASRQPEGGETQYF. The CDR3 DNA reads TGTGCCAGCAGGCAACCGGAGGGCGGGGAGACCCAGTACTTC.

CDR3 amino acids: CASSLAEDRADYGYTF. CDR3 DNA: TGTGCCAGCAGCTTGGCGGAGGACAGGGCTGACTATGGCTACACCTTC. The gene calls are TRBV5-6 and TRBJ1-2; 8 bases agree with TRBD1. Trimming cost V 0 bases and J 3 bases; bases outside gene matches: 7. The CDR3 runs to 16 residues. Germline V gives CDR1 SGHDT, CDR2 YYEEEE.

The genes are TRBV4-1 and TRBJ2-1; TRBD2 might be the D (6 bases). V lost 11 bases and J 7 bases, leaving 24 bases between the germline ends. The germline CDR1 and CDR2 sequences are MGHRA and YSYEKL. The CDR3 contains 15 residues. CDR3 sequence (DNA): TGCGCCGCAGCAAAAATTGGAGGGCCCGGAAATGAGCAGTTCTTC. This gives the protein CAAAKIGGPGNEQFF.